This TCR beta chain was recorded in a study of T cell responses to AZD1222 COVID-19 vaccine. Notes on the study in general: Clonal diversity was possibly underestimated; the donors were predominantly white British and more often female. Targets within unmutated variant regions were reportedly found for nearly half of spike-specific TCRs. Spike was spanned by vaccine-associated CD4 TCRs, with dominance at 160-218 and 743-854.

Method: immunoSEQ multiplex PCR; TCRdb's copy keeps in-frame clones and lacks some. This sample has about 84,000 clones, with 75% to 90% found just once. The V segment lost 1 base and the J segment 2 bases; nucleotides outside the gene matches: 7. The CDR3 runs 16 residues. Germline loops: CDR1 WSHSY, CDR2 SAAADI. This clone was found once. Its cognate antigen is unknown. The material was peripheral blood, obtained on day 0 of AZD1222 vaccination. The chain employs TRBV10-2 and TRBJ2-7; 8 bases agree with TRBD1. The clonotype originates from an adult in good health. For the CDR3, the DNA is TGCGCCAGCAGTGAGTATAGGACAGGGAGTGCCTACGAGCAGTACTTC. Translating it yields CASSEYRTGSAYEQYF.